These 18 T cell receptor beta chains came from one sample sequenced in a study of neurological immune-mediated disorders. TCRdb itself ran the 5' RACE reads through MiXCR, one entry per CDR3 protein. The sample shows 65,000 to 70,000 distinct CDR3 sequences, around 3.9% of them seen only once. What was sequenced was PBMCs. The receptors were gathered from a man aged 25 to 40 with multiple sclerosis.

The chain links TRBV20-1 to TRBJ2-7; D assignment may be TRBD1 or TRBD2 (7 bases each). This CDR3 spans 15 amino acids. V gave up 0 bases and J gave up 2 bases, with 14 bases separating them. Germline CDR1 DFQATT, CDR2 SNEGSKA (reference sequence). The CDR3 region is CSAREGRGTAYEQYF. The CDR3 DNA reads TGCAGTGCTAGAGAGGGGCGGGGGACAGCCTACGAGCAGTACTTC.

This clonotype was observed at least ten times. V and J are TRBV12-3 or TRBV12-4 and TRBJ1-1, with 7 bases lining up with TRBD1. V shed 0 bases and J 11 bases; nucleotides not matched to a gene: 3. The CDR3 runs to 12 residues. CDR3 protein: CASSLAVTGAFF. The CDR3 bases are TGTGCCAGCAGTTTAGCCGTGACAGGGGCTTTCTTT.

A few counts support this clonotype. The chain uses TRBV5-1 and TRBJ2-6; D is undetermined. V was trimmed by 0 bases and J by 0 bases, leaving 7 bases between them. This CDR3 region has 16 residues. In germline, CDR1 is SGHRS, CDR2 YFSETQ. CDR3 in DNA: TGCGCCAGCAGCTTGGAGGGAATCTCTGGGGCCAACGTCCTGACTTTC. This translates into CASSLEGISGANVLTF.

In this sample, this clonotype turned up many times. The CDR3, as DNA: TGTGCCAGCAGCTCCGGGGGACGACCGTCCGAGCAGTACTTC. Its protein is CASSSGGRPSEQYF. The chain is built from TRBV7-9 and TRBJ2-7, with a tentative D call TRBD2 (6 bases). V lost 4 bases and J lost 6, with 16 bases in between. This CDR3 contains 14 residues. Germline assignment: CDR1 SEHNR and CDR2 FQNEAQ (reference sequence).

This clonotype showed up many times. The chain uses TRBV5-6 and TRBJ1-6; 8 nucleotides agree with TRBD1. The V gene end was trimmed by 4 bases and the J gene end by 10 bases; junction bases not matched to a gene: 13. This CDR3 has 16 residues. The germline gives CDR1 SGHDT, CDR2 YYEEEE. This chain's CDR3 is CASSPGRGRFPSPLHF. For the CDR3, the DNA is TGTGCCAGCAGCCCGGGCAGGGGGCGATTTCCATCACCCCTCCACTTT. The full variable domain, its missing parts supplied by reference TRBV5-6 and TRBJ1-6, is DAGVTQSPTHLIKTRGQQVTLRCSPKSGHDTVSWYQQALGQGPQFIFQYYEEEERQRGNFPDRFSGHQFPNYSSELNVNALLLGDSALYLCASSPGRGRFPSPLHFGNGTRLTVT.

This clonotype was seen only a few times. A much larger clone sits a single nucleotide away, making a read error possible. This rearrangement joins TRBV6-2 or TRBV6-3 to TRBJ2-3; TRBD2 agrees at 7 bases. The V and J ends lost 8 bases and 6 bases, in that order; junction bases with no gene match: 8. The germline V gene encodes CDR1 MNHEY and CDR2 SVGEGT. The CDR3 spans 13 residues. The DNA for the CDR3 is TGTGCCAGCCGGACTAGAGGTTCGGATACGCAGTATTTT. Amino acids: CASRTRGSDTQYF.

Details on this clonotype: The junction departs from germline at one end; a sequencing error may be responsible. The chain couples TRBV12-3 or TRBV12-4 to TRBJ1-5, with 9 bases identical to TRBD1. The CDR3 is made up of 15 amino acids. In DNA form, the CDR3 reads TGTGCCAGCAGTTTAGGGGGACAGGGCCCTCAGCCCCAGAATTTT. Its translation: CASSLGGQGPQPQNF.

This clonotype was recorded at least ten times. The CDR3 loop reads CASSPGREWEQYF. CDR3 bases: TGTGCCAGCAGTCCAGGCAGGGAGTGGGAGCAGTACTTC. The chain couples TRBV12-3 or TRBV12-4 to TRBJ2-7; the D gene could be TRBD1 or TRBD2 (5 bases each). Trimming stripped 5 bases from V and 7 bases from J, with 15 bases between. This CDR3 has 13 residues.

The table lists this clonotype with many counts. V is TRBV20-1 and J is TRBJ1-5, with D unclear. Between the trimmed V and J ends, which lost 3 bases and 7 bases, there was a span of 19 bases. The CDR3 sequence is 15 residues long. CDR1 and CDR2 from the germline V gene are DFQATT and SNEGSKA (reference sequence). The CDR3 is CSASRQHGPNQPQHF. CDR3 nucleotide sequence: TGCAGTGCTAGTAGGCAGCATGGGCCCAACCAGCCCCAGCATTTT.

This clonotype showed up many times. The chain is built from TRBV11-2 and TRBJ2-7, with 7 bases matching TRBD2. Trimming at V came to 7 bases and at J to 3 bases, leaving 9 bases not matched to a gene. CDR3 length equals 14 residues. CDR1 and CDR2 from the germline V gene are SGHAT and FQNNGV. This CDR3 reads CASKRAGNFYEQYF. CDR3 bases: TGTGCCAGCAAACGAGCGGGGAACTTCTACGAGCAGTACTTC.

In this sample, this clonotype turned up many times. V gene TRBV20-1 combines with J gene TRBJ2-1; TRBD2 aligns across 9 bases. CDR3 length: 13 residues. Germline CDR1 reads DFQATT; CDR2 reads SNEGSKA (reference sequence). DNA for the CDR3: TGCGCAACCGGGCTAGCGGGGCCAAGCGAGCAGTTCTTC. This encodes CATGLAGPSEQFF.

This clonotype was observed many times. The chain is built from TRBV5-1 and TRBJ2-1; 12 bases line up with TRBD2. The germline V gene has CDR1 SGHRS and CDR2 YFSETQ. The CDR3 totals 19 residues. Germline trimming cut 0 bases from V and 5 bases from J; bases unmatched to any gene: 12. Here the CDR3 DNA reads TGCGCCAGCAGCTTGGTAACTAGCGGGGGGCCTCTAACCAACAATGAGCAGTTCTTC. This sequence encodes CASSLVTSGGPLTNNEQFF.

At least ten counts were recorded for this clonotype. The J gene is TRBJ2-3, the V gene TRBV7-2, with D hard to call. The CDR3 covers 15 residues. The V and J ends lost 5 bases and 1 base respectively, with 13 bases between them. The germline V gene has CDR1 SGHTA and CDR2 FQGNSA. As DNA, the CDR3 is TGTGCCAGCAGCCCCCGTCGGGCCCGCACAGATACGCAGTATTTT. Residues: CASSPRRARTDTQYF.

This clonotype was detected ten times or more. CDR3 nucleotides: TGCAGTTCAACTCCGGGGACTAGCGGCTCCTACAATGAGCAGTTCTTC. Protein sequence: CSSTPGTSGSYNEQFF. The V call is TRBV20-1, the J call TRBJ2-1; TRBD2 agrees at 11 bases. Germline assignment: CDR1 DFQATT and CDR2 SNEGSKA (reference sequence). This CDR3 contains 16 residues. After removal of 8 bases from V and 0 bases from J, the junction contained 9 bases not matched to a gene.

Ten or more counts support this clonotype. The rearrangement uses TRBV7-8 and TRBJ2-3; a possible D gene is TRBD1 (6 bases). This CDR3 spans 14 amino acids. Germline CDR1 is SGHVS and CDR2 is FQNEAQ. V lost 2 bases to trimming and J lost 4 bases, with 10 bases between them. The CDR3 DNA is TGTGCCAGCAGCTTAACAGGGAATCCAGATACGCAGTATTTT. Its translation is CASSLTGNPDTQYF.

There are many counts of this clonotype. The chain employs TRBV3-1 and TRBJ1-1; D unresolved. V was cut by 6 bases and J by 4 bases, with 12 bases left in between. This CDR3 has 13 amino acids. Germline V CDR1 and CDR2: LGHDT, YNNKEL (reference sequence). This CDR3 reads CASRRTLFTEAFF. Here the CDR3 DNA reads TGTGCCAGCAGAAGGACTCTTTTCACTGAAGCTTTCTTT. The full variable domain, completed using reference TRBV3-1 and TRBJ1-1, is DTAVSQTPKYLVTQMGNDKSIKCEQNLGHDTMYWYKQDSKKFLKIMFSYNNKELIINETVPNRFSPKSPDKAHLNLHINSLELGDSAVYFCASRRTLFTEAFFGQGTRLTVV.

This clonotype was seen repeatedly, ten times or more. V usage is TRBV5-1 and J usage is TRBJ1-3; possibly TRBD1 for D (6 bases). V lost 0 bases, J lost 4 bases, and 8 bases lay in between. Germline lookup yields CDR1 SGHRS and CDR2 YFSETQ. The CDR3 is made up of 14 amino acids. The CDR3 region has the DNA TGCGCCAGCAGCTTGGACAGGGCCGGAAACACCATATATTTT. Amino acids: CASSLDRAGNTIYF.

This clonotype appeared many times. The V and J genes are TRBV2 and TRBJ2-2; TRBD2 might be the D (6 bases). With 8 bases removed from V and 4 bases from J, the gap between germline ends came to 14 bases. The CDR3 sequence is 14 residues long. Germline CDR1 SNHLY, CDR2 FYNNEI. The CDR3 DNA is TGTGCCAGCTTTAGAGACGGGAGCACCGGGGAGCTGTTTTTT. This translates into CASFRDGSTGELFF.